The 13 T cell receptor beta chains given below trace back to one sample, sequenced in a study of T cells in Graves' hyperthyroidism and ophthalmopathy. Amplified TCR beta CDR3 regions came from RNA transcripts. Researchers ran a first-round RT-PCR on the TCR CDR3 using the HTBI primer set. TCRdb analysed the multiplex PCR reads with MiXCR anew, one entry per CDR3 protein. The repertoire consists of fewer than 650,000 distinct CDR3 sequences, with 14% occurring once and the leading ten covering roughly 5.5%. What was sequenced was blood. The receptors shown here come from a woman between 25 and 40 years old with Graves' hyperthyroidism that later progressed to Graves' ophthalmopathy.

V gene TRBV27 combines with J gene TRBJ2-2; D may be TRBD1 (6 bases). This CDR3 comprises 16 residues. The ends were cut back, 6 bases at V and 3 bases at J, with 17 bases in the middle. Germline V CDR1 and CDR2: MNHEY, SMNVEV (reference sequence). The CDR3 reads CASRPYSEGDTGELFF. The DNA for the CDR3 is TGTGCCAGCAGACCATACTCCGAGGGGGACACCGGGGAGCTGTTTTTT.

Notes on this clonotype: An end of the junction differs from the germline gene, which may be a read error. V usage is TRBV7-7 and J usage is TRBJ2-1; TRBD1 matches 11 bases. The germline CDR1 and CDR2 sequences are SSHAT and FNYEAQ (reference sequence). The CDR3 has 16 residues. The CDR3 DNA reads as TGTGCTAGCAGCTTAACATCCGGGACAGGGGGTAGTGAGCAGTTCTTC. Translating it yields CASSLTSGTGGSEQFF.

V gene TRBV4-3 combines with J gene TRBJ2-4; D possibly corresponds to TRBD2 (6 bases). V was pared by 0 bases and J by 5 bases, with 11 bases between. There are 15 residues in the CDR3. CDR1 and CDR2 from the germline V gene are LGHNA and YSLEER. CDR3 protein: CASSQDGWEENIQYF. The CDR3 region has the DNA TGCGCCAGCAGCCAAGACGGTTGGGAGGAAAACATTCAGTACTTC.

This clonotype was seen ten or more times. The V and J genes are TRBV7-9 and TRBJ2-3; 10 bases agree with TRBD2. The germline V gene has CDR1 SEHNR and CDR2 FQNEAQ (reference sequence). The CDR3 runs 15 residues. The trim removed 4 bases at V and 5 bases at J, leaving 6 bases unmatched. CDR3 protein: CASSSGTSAVDTQYF. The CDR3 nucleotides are TGTGCCAGCAGCTCCGGGACTAGCGCTGTAGATACGCAGTATTTT.

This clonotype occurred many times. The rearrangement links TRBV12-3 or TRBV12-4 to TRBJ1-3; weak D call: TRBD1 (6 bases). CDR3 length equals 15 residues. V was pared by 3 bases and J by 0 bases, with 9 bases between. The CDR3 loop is CASSFQGRSGNTIYF. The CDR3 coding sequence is TGTGCCAGCAGTTTTCAGGGGCGCTCTGGAAACACCATATATTTT.

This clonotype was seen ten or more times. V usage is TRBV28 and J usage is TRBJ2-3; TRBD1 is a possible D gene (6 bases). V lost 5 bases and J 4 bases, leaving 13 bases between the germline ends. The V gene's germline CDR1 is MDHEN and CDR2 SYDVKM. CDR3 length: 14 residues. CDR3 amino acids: CASSRPEGADTQYF. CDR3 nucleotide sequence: TGTGCCAGCAGTCGCCCAGAGGGGGCAGATACGCAGTATTTT.

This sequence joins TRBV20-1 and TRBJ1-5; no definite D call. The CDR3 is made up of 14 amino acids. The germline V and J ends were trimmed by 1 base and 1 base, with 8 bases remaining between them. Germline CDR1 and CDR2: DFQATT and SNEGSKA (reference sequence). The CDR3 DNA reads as TGCAGTGCTAGAGGGTTGCGAAGCAATCAGCCCCAGCATTTT. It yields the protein CSARGLRSNQPQHF.

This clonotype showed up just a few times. DNA for the CDR3: TGTGCCAGCAGAGGCAGGGATTCGGCCGAGCAGTACTTC. This gives the protein CASRGRDSAEQYF. The J gene is TRBJ2-7, the V gene TRBV7-9; the D gene is possibly TRBD1 (5 bases). There are 13 residues in the CDR3. Trimming left V 6 bases short and J 6 bases short, with 15 bases between. Germline lookup yields CDR1 SEHNR and CDR2 FQNEAQ (reference sequence).

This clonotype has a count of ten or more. The CDR3, as DNA: TGTGCCAGCAGCCAAGATAGGGGCAGCTCCTACGAGCAGTACTTC. Translated: CASSQDRGSSYEQYF. The genes are TRBV3-1 and TRBJ2-7; possible D gene TRBD1, 5 bases. This CDR3 contains 15 residues. The V gene lost 0 bases and the J gene lost 0 bases, with 9 bases spanning the gap. Germline V CDR1 and CDR2: LGHDT, YNNKEL (reference sequence).

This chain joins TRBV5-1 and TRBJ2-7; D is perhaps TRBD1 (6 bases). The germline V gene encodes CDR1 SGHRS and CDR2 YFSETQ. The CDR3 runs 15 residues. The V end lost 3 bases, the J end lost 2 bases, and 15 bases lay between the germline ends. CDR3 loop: CASSSAGQRTYEQYF. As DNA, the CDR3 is TGCGCCAGCAGCTCGGCTGGACAGCGAACCTACGAGCAGTACTTC. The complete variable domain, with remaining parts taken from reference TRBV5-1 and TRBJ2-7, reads KAGVTQTPRYLIKTRGQQVTLSCSPISGHRSVSWYQQTPGQGLQFLFEYFSETQRNKGNFPGRFSGRQFSNSRSEMNVSTLELGDSALYLCASSSAGQRTYEQYFGPGTRLTVT.

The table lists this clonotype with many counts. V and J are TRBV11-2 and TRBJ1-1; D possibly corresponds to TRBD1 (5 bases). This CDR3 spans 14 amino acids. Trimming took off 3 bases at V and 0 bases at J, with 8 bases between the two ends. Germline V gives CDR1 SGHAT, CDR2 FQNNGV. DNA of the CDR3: TGTGCCAGCAGCTTGGGGGTTATGAACACTGAAGCTTTCTTT. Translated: CASSLGVMNTEAFF.

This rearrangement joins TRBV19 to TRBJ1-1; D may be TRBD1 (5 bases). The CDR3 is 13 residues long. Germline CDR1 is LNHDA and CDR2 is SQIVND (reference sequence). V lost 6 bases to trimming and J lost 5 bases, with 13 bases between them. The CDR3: CASRFREGTEAFF. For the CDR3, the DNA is TGTGCCAGTAGATTTCGGGAGGGGACTGAAGCTTTCTTT.

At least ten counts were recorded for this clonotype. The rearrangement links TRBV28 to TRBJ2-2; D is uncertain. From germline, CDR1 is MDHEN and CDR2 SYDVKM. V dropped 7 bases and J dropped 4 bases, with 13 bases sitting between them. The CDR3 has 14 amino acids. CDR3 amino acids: CASTAVIPTGELFF. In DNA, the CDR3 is TGTGCCAGCACCGCTGTAATACCCACCGGGGAGCTGTTTTTT.